Listed here are 7 T cell receptor beta chains from one sample, sequenced in a study of blood T cell repertoires in COVID-19. Sequencing used immunoSEQ multiplex PCR; TCRdb keeps in-frame clones, though not all of them. The profile shows roughly 670,000 clones, 85% to 90% of them singletons. Sequenced input: peripheral blood. The receptor source for this set is a woman between 18 and 29 years old with acute or convalescent COVID-19.

V and J are TRBV4-2 and TRBJ1-1, with D tentatively TRBD1 (6 bases). Trimming pared 2 bases from V and 1 base from J, leaving 14 bases between. CDR1 and CDR2 (germline): LGHNA, YNFKEQ. The CDR3 sequence is 16 residues long. The CDR3 DNA reads as TGTGCCAGCAGCCAATTGGAACAGGGCCGGAACACTGAAGCTTTCTTT. It codes for CASSQLEQGRNTEAFF.

The chain combines TRBV14 with TRBJ1-3; D unresolved. Germline V lookup: CDR1 SGHDN, CDR2 FVKESK. The CDR3 runs to 15 residues. With 0 bases removed from V and 1 base from J, the gap between germline ends came to 7 bases. In nucleotides, the CDR3 is TGTGCCAGCAGCCAAGACCTACTATCTGGAAACACCATATATTTT. This gives the protein CASSQDLLSGNTIYF.

The V and J genes are TRBV11-2 and TRBJ2-4, with D uncertain. CDR1 and CDR2 (germline): SGHAT, FQNNGV. CDR3 size: 12 residues. Trimming pared 7 bases from V and 6 bases from J, leaving 10 bases between. As DNA, the CDR3 is TGTGCCAGCACCCTAGTCGGAAACATTCAGTACTTC. This gives the protein CASTLVGNIQYF.

This chain joins TRBV6-1 and TRBJ1-3; D remains ambiguous. CDR3 length equals 15 residues. V gave up 2 bases and J gave up 0 bases, with 8 bases separating them. The V gene's germline CDR1 is MNHNS and CDR2 SASEGT. The CDR3 bases are TGTGCCAGCAGTGAATGGCGGAACTCTGGAAACACCATATATTTT. This sequence encodes CASSEWRNSGNTIYF.

Notes on this clone: The sample contains more than one DNA sequence encoding this CDR3. The CDR3 reads CASSVVENEQFF. CDR3 nucleotide sequence: TGTGCCAGCAGCGTAGTGGAGAATGAGCAGTTCTTC. This sequence joins TRBV9 and TRBJ2-1; D gene ambiguous. The germline gives CDR1 SGDLS, CDR2 YYNGEE. The V and J ends lost 0 bases and 7 bases respectively, with 5 bases between them. The CDR3 consists of 12 residues.

The chain combines TRBV9 with TRBJ1-1; D is uncertain. This CDR3 has 13 residues. Trimming took off 0 bases at V and 5 bases at J, with 8 bases between the two ends. CDR1 SGDLS and CDR2 YYNGEE come from the germline V gene. CDR3 sequence: CASSVESGTEAFF. CDR3 DNA sequence: TGTGCCAGCAGCGTAGAATCGGGGACTGAAGCTTTCTTT.

A remark on this clone: The same CDR3 can be traced to other DNA sequences in this sample. As DNA, the CDR3 is TGTGCCAGCAGCTTAGACAGGGGGCCTGGAAACACCATATATTTT. Amino acid sequence: CASSLDRGPGNTIYF. J is TRBJ1-3 and V is TRBV7-2; 9 positions match TRBD1. Germline V gives CDR1 SGHTA, CDR2 FQGNSA. CDR3 size: 15 residues. V was pared by 1 base and J by 2 bases, with 0 bases of the junction left unmatched.